This TCR beta chain was observed in a study of cytomegalovirus exposure and HLA in healthy donors. V shed 3 bases and J 3 bases; nucleotides not matched to a gene: 7. The CDR3 consists of 15 residues. In germline, CDR1 is SGHTA, CDR2 FQGTGA. Primers included in the PCR were 60 Vbeta and 13 Jbeta primers. TCRdb's table, derived via immunoSEQ multiplex PCR, lists solely in-frame clones and lacks some. The table has 70,000 to 95,000 clones, around 76% seen once. The chain carries TRBV7-3 and TRBJ2-5, with TRBD2 matching 7 bases. The sample comprised PBMCs. This clonotype originated in a man aged 25-45 years in good health and CMV-seropositive. The CDR3 DNA sequence: TGTGCCAGCAGCTTGTTGGGAGGGACCGAAGAGACCCAGTACTTC. The encoded protein is CASSLLGGTEETQYF.